This note documents a single TCR beta chain sequence. Its antigen is not identified. V was shortened by 3 bases and J by 0 bases, with 17 bases between the two germline ends. This CDR3 comprises 17 residues. The germline CDR1 and CDR2 sequences are SGHDN and FVKESK. Using RNA transcripts as the source, TCR beta CDR3 regions were amplified. The HTBI set primed first-round TCR CDR3 RT-PCR. From the multiplex PCR reads, TCRdb called clonotypes with MiXCR, one entry per CDR3 protein. The sample has about 640,000 distinct CDR3 sequences, less than 25% seen once. The entry originates in a study of T cells in Graves' hyperthyroidism and ophthalmopathy. Study-level results: Among clonotypes expanded in thyroid above 0.001, most were also found in blood.

The chain links TRBV14 to TRBJ2-5; D is tentatively TRBD1 or TRBD2 (5 bases each). This sequence originates from a young man with Graves' ophthalmopathy. Sequenced: blood. The CDR3 region has the DNA TGTGCCAGCAGCCAGGGGGATCTGAGTTGGTACCAAGAGACCCAGTACTTC. Translated: CASSQGDLSWYQETQYF.